Following are 12 T cell receptor beta chains from one sample sequenced in a study of blood T cells in healthy people across ages. Next came a second PCR, run for 7 to 11 cycles, which used a sample-barcoded 5' primer along with a J-beta primer mix. TCRdb reprocessed the 5' RACE reads with MiXCR, giving one entry per CDR3 protein. The repertoire holds 720,000 or so distinct CDR3 sequences, with over 40% as singletons. The sequencing input was blood. Every receptor here comes from a man at least 80 years old in good health.

The chain recombines TRBV6-6 with TRBJ1-5; the D gene is possibly TRBD1 (6 bases). CDR3 length: 14 amino acids. V was pared by 6 bases and J by 3 bases, with 12 bases between. Germline lookup yields CDR1 MNHNY and CDR2 SVGAGI (reference sequence). CDR3 nucleotides: TGTGCCAGCAGCGTCACAGGGACCAATCAGCCCCAGCATTTT. Translation: CASSVTGTNQPQHF.

The chain couples TRBV6-5 to TRBJ1-2; 8 bases map to TRBD1. The CDR3 spans 13 residues. Germline V lookup: CDR1 MNHEY, CDR2 SVGAGI. With V trimmed by 6 bases and J by 5 bases, 5 bases remained unmatched. Here the CDR3 DNA reads TGTGCCAGCAGGGCGCAGGGGGCTTATGGCTACACCTTC. Translated, it gives CASRAQGAYGYTF.

This clonotype was counted between two and nine times. The chain has TRBV20-1 and TRBJ2-7; a weak D match, TRBD2 (5 bases). The CDR3 loop spans 16 amino acids. Germline assignment: CDR1 DFQATT and CDR2 SNEGSKA (reference sequence). V lost 0 bases, J lost 0 bases, and 15 bases lay in between. The CDR3 DNA reads TGCAGTGCTAGAGAAGTTGTGGGAGCCCTCTCCTACGAGCAGTACTTC. Residues: CSAREVVGALSYEQYF.

This clonotype was observed a few times. This chain uses TRBV7-2 with TRBJ1-1; no clear D gene. This CDR3 is built from 13 residues. Trimming cost V 5 bases and J 3 bases, with 10 bases left between them. Germline CDR1 is SGHTA and CDR2 is FQGNSA. The DNA for the CDR3 is TGTGCCAGCAGCGCCGGAGGGCACACTGAAGCTTTCTTT. It translates to CASSAGGHTEAFF.

This clonotype came up a few times. The rearrangement joins TRBV30 to TRBJ2-5, with 8 bases identical to TRBD2. V trimming: 1 base; J trimming: 5 bases; junction bases outside the gene matches: 3. The CDR3 consists of 13 residues. Germline loops: CDR1 GTSNPN, CDR2 SVGIG (reference sequence). The CDR3 sequence is CAWSGLARETQYF. The CDR3 bases are TGTGCCTGGAGTGGACTAGCGAGGGAGACCCAGTACTTC.

This clonotype was recorded at least ten times. The genes are TRBV28 and TRBJ2-5; 12 nucleotides align to TRBD2. The CDR3 has 14 amino acids. V gave up 6 bases and J gave up 4 bases; unmatched junction bases: 3. Germline V gene sequence: CDR1 MDHEN, CDR2 SYDVKM. CDR3 in DNA: TGTGCCAGCAGGCTAGCGGGAGGGCTAGAGACCCAGTACTTC. Protein product: CASRLAGGLETQYF.

The sample holds many counts of this clonotype. The CDR3 here is CSVEDITSGRETQYF. The CDR3 DNA reads as TGCAGCGTTGAAGATATCACTAGCGGTCGGGAGACCCAGTACTTC. The genes are TRBV29-1 and TRBJ2-5; TRBD2 matches at 8 bases. The germline gives CDR1 SQVTM, CDR2 ANQGSEA. The CDR3 length is 15 residues. Trimming removed 0 bases from V and 5 bases from J; junction bases left unmatched: 8. Variable domain in full (rest from reference TRBV29-1 and TRBJ2-5): SAVISQKPSRDICQRGTSLTIQCQVDSQVTMMFWYRQQPGQSLTLIATANQGSEATYESGFVIDKFPISRPNLTFSTLTVSNMSPEDSSIYLCSVEDITSGRETQYFGPGTRLLVL.

The rearrangement links TRBV6-2 or TRBV6-3 to TRBJ2-2; a weak D match, TRBD2 (6 bases). This CDR3 spans 13 amino acids. Germline values: CDR1 MNHEY, CDR2 SVGEGT. The V end lost 8 bases, the J end lost 8 bases, and 15 bases lay between the germline ends. The CDR3 region is CASGLLVPGELFF. The CDR3 bases are TGTGCCAGCGGACTACTAGTTCCGGGGGAGCTGTTTTTT.

V usage is TRBV7-3 and J usage is TRBJ2-4; D ambiguous. The CDR3 sequence is 13 residues long. Trimming took off 5 bases at V and 4 bases at J, with 9 bases between the two ends. From germline, CDR1 is SGHTA and CDR2 FQGTGA. The CDR3 reads CASSPDLKNIQYF. Written as DNA, the CDR3 is TGTGCCAGCAGCCCAGACTTAAAAAACATTCAGTACTTC.

The chain links TRBV5-1 to TRBJ2-5; D is perhaps TRBD1 (6 bases). This CDR3 comprises 15 residues. The germline V and J ends were trimmed by 4 bases and 2 bases, with 15 bases remaining between them. CDR1 is SGHRS and CDR2 is YFSETQ in the germline V gene. DNA of the CDR3: TGCGCCAGCAGCAACGGACAGAACGTACAAGAGACCCAGTACTTC. It yields the protein CASSNGQNVQETQYF.

CDR3 in amino acids: CASSVAPGQMYEQYF. CDR3 bases: TGTGCCAGCAGCGTAGCCCCGGGACAGATGTACGAGCAGTACTTC. J is TRBJ2-7 and V is TRBV9; 7 bases are shared with TRBD1. V shed 0 bases and J 4 bases; nucleotides not matched to a gene: 7. The CDR3 sequence is 15 residues long. Germline assignment: CDR1 SGDLS and CDR2 YYNGEE. Filled out from reference TRBV9 and TRBJ2-7, the complete variable domain reads DSGVTQTPKHLITATGQRVTLRCSPRSGDLSVYWYQQSLDQGLQFLIQYYNGEERAKGNILERFSAQQFPDLHSELNLSSLELGDSALYFCASSVAPGQMYEQYFGPGTRLTVT.

This rearrangement joins TRBV6-5 to TRBJ1-1; D is ambiguous. Per germline, CDR1 MNHEY and CDR2 SVGAGI. This CDR3 has 13 amino acids. Trimming cost V 5 bases and J 1 base, with 8 bases left between them. The CDR3 reads CASSMSKNTEAFF. The CDR3 coding sequence is TGTGCCAGCAGTATGAGCAAGAACACTGAAGCTTTCTTT.